The 5 T cell receptor beta chains presented below share a single source sample, sequenced in a study of blood T cell repertoires in COVID-19. Some clones are missing from TCRdb's copy, which holds only in-frame ones; the method was immunoSEQ multiplex PCR. The sample shows tens of thousands of clones, just under 90% of them seen only once. Sequencing input: peripheral blood. All receptors come from a woman in her sixties or seventies with COVID-19, enrolled during active disease.

V gene TRBV9 combines with J gene TRBJ1-2; 10 nucleotides line up with TRBD1. The CDR3 loop spans 15 amino acids. V trimming: 4 bases; J trimming: 6 bases; junction bases outside the gene matches: 9. In germline, CDR1 is SGDLS, CDR2 YYNGEE. CDR3: CASSPGGTGVHGYTF. The CDR3 bases are TGTGCCAGCAGCCCAGGAGGGACAGGGGTGCATGGCTACACCTTC.

The chain links TRBV19 to TRBJ1-3; D uncertain. The germline gives CDR1 LNHDA, CDR2 SQIVND (reference sequence). Trimming took off 9 bases at V and 0 bases at J, with 12 bases between the two ends. The CDR3 spans 14 residues. Here the CDR3 reads CASKPRTSGNTIYF. CDR3 sequence (DNA): TGTGCCAGCAAGCCCCGCACCTCTGGAAACACCATATATTTT.

The V and J genes are TRBV30 and TRBJ1-1, with unresolved D. The CDR3 totals 16 residues. Trimming took 2 bases from V and 1 from J, leaving 17 bases between them. Germline values: CDR1 GTSNPN, CDR2 SVGIG (reference sequence). The CDR3 DNA is TGTGCCTGGAGTAATCCCTCCCCGACAAAGAACACTGAAGCTTTCTTT. This sequence encodes CAWSNPSPTKNTEAFF.

J is TRBJ2-1 and V is TRBV4-1, with D possibly matching TRBD2 (6 bases). The CDR3 spans 16 residues. Per germline, CDR1 MGHRA and CDR2 YSYEKL. The V end lost 2 bases, the J end lost 2 bases, and 13 bases lay between the germline ends. CDR3 protein: CASSQSGVLPYNEQFF. Written as DNA, the CDR3 is TGCGCCAGCAGCCAATCGGGAGTGTTGCCCTACAATGAGCAGTTCTTC.

The rearrangement links TRBV10-3 to TRBJ1-2, with 7 bases fitting TRBD1. Per germline, CDR1 ENHRY and CDR2 SYGVKD. CDR3 length equals 13 residues. V dropped 6 bases and J dropped 6; count of bases not matched to a gene: 7. The CDR3 DNA reads TGTGCCATCAGGACGGACAGGACGGATGGCTACACCTTC. Protein sequence: CAIRTDRTDGYTF.